A single sample gave rise to the 3 T cell receptor beta chains below, sequenced in a study of metastatic and nonmetastatic thyroid tumors. Before thyroid surgery, none of the patients had received any treatment. TCRdb re-analyzed the PCR reads using MiXCR. The data show approximately 86,000 clones, with approximately 12% seen just once and approximately 10% held by the top ten. Sequencing input: tumor tissue. These receptors were obtained from a female donor with papillary thyroid cancer or a benign thyroid nodule (not recorded which). Some clones in this sample may be carry-over from other donors' samples.

This clone appeared many times. V usage is TRBV7-8 and J usage is TRBJ2-5; D is perhaps TRBD1 or TRBD2 (6 bases each). CDR1 and CDR2 from the germline V gene are SGHVS and FQNEAQ. Trimming took 4 bases from V and 3 from J, leaving 12 bases between them. This CDR3 spans 14 amino acids. The CDR3 sequence: CASSSGGPEETQYF. The CDR3 nucleotides are TGTGCCAGCAGCTCCGGGGGCCCAGAAGAGACCCAGTACTTC. The variable domain in full, with the rest retrieved from reference TRBV7-8 and TRBJ2-5, is GAGVSQSPRYKVAKRGQDVALRCDPISGHVSLFWYQQALGQGPEFLTYFQNEAQLDKSGLPSDRFFAERPEGSVSTLKIQRTQQEDSAVYLCASSSGGPEETQYFGPGTRLLVL.

At least ten counts were recorded for this clone. This chain joins TRBV7-1 and TRBJ2-2, with 13 nucleotides matching TRBD2. TRBV7-1 is annotated as an ORF whose role is uncertain. Germline trimming cut 3 bases from V and 1 base from J; bases unmatched to any gene: 11. The CDR3 spans 20 residues. The CDR3 DNA follows: TGTGCCAGCAGCTCTAGGACTAGCGGGAGAGCATGGAGGAACACCGGGGAGCTGTTTTTT. Protein product: CASSSRTSGRAWRNTGELFF.

This clone has at least ten counts. The chain couples TRBV6-1 to TRBJ1-1, with 9 bases matching TRBD1. CDR3 length: 14 residues. V shed 6 bases, J shed 4 bases, and the junction held 6 bases outside the gene matches. CDR1 and CDR2 from the germline V gene are MNHNS and SASEGT. The CDR3 DNA is TGTGCCAGCAGATGGGACAGGGTGGGCACTGAAGCTTTCTTT. Protein sequence: CASRWDRVGTEAFF.